This entry lists 15 T cell receptor beta chains sequenced from one sample in a study of blood T cells in healthy people across ages. Sample-barcoded 5' priming and a J-beta primer mix drove a second PCR of roughly 7 to 11 cycles. TCRdb reprocessed the 5' RACE reads via MiXCR and lists one record per CDR3 protein. Seen here are 700,000 to 850,000 distinct CDR3 sequences, 30% to 45% observed once, and the top ten hold 10% to 15%. Material for sequencing was blood. These receptor sequences come from a man aged 18 to 29 in good health.

This clonotype was seen many times. The CDR3 bases are TGTGCCAGCAGCTTAGACGGGATCTCCTACGAGCAGTACTTC. It specifies CASSLDGISYEQYF. The V call is TRBV7-2, the J call TRBJ2-7; perhaps TRBD2 as D (5 bases). The CDR3 runs to 14 residues. The V and J ends lost 1 base and 0 bases respectively, with 7 bases between them. The germline gives CDR1 SGHTA, CDR2 FQGNSA.

This clonotype appeared a few times. V and J are TRBV6-2 or TRBV6-3 and TRBJ2-3, with 10 bases identical to TRBD2. This CDR3 has 16 residues. J lost 0 bases, V lost 4 bases, and 4 bases had no gene match. The V gene's germline CDR1 is MNHEY and CDR2 SVGEGT. The CDR3 region is CASSFAAGGSTDTQYF. CDR3 DNA sequence: TGTGCCAGCAGTTTCGCAGCGGGGGGGAGCACAGATACGCAGTATTTT.

The rearrangement joins TRBV12-5 to TRBJ2-1; 9 bases align to TRBD1. This CDR3 contains 14 residues. Germline V gene sequence: CDR1 LGHNT, CDR2 FRNRAP. Trimming cost V 1 base and J 8 bases; bases outside gene matches: 3. Here the CDR3 reads CASGLGTGVHEQFF. The CDR3 region has the DNA TGTGCTAGTGGTTTGGGGACAGGGGTCCATGAGCAGTTCTTC.

This clonotype occurred a few times. The rearrangement links TRBV4-2 to TRBJ2-2, with TRBD2 matching over 12 bases. This CDR3 comprises 16 residues. After removal of 0 bases from V and 6 bases from J, the junction contained 2 bases not matched to a gene. From germline, CDR1 is LGHNA and CDR2 YNFKEQ. The CDR3 loop is CASSQDPSGGAGELFF. CDR3 bases: TGTGCCAGCAGCCAAGATCCTAGCGGGGGGGCCGGGGAGCTGTTTTTT.

As for this clonotype: A read error may account for a junction end that differs from germline. This chain uses TRBV6-2 or TRBV6-3 with TRBJ2-7; D gene uncertain. Germline assignment: CDR1 MNHEY and CDR2 SVGEGT. This CDR3 region has 11 residues. DNA of the CDR3: TGTGCCAGCAGTAACTCCTACGAGCGGTACTTC. This translates into CASSNSYERYF.

On this clonotype itself: With a much larger clone just one base away, this may be a read error. The chain links TRBV7-2 to TRBJ1-2, with 8 bases aligning to TRBD1. Germline CDR1 is SGHTA and CDR2 is FQGNSA. V shed 0 bases, J shed 8 bases, and the junction held 11 bases outside the gene matches. The CDR3 has 16 amino acids. DNA of the CDR3: TGTGCCAGCAGCTTAGCCCTCCGGACAGGGATTGGGGGCTACACCTTC. Translation: CASSLALRTGIGGYTF.

This clonotype was counted between two and nine times. This chain connects TRBV29-1 to TRBJ2-1; possible D gene TRBD1, 5 bases. The V gene lost 4 bases and the J gene lost 8 bases, with 15 bases spanning the gap. Germline loops: CDR1 SQVTM, CDR2 ANQGSEA. The CDR3 is 13 amino acids. DNA of the CDR3: TGCAGCGTTGGGGGCAGGATAAGCCATGAGCAGTTCTTC. Its protein is CSVGGRISHEQFF.

This clonotype was seen ten or more times. The V call is TRBV29-1, the J call TRBJ1-2, with 7 bases fitting TRBD1. The germline V gene encodes CDR1 SQVTM and CDR2 ANQGSEA. V was clipped by 7 bases and J by 8 bases; unmatched bases: 10. There are 12 residues in the CDR3. The CDR3 protein is CSGGGTGEGYTF. For the CDR3, the DNA is TGCAGCGGAGGGGGAACAGGGGAAGGCTACACCTTC.

Concerning this clonotype: One junction end does not reproduce the germline sequence, and a read error may be involved. The chain combines TRBV19 with TRBJ1-2; D is uncertain. This CDR3 comprises 15 residues. Germline lookup yields CDR1 LNHDA and CDR2 SQIVND (reference sequence). The CDR3 spells CASSIGPGNNYSYTF. In DNA form, the CDR3 reads TGTGCCAGTAGTATAGGACCGGGTAATAACTATAGCTACACCTTC.

This clonotype was seen many times. The rearrangement joins TRBV25-1 to TRBJ1-1; 9 bases map to TRBD1. The J segment lost 5 bases and the V segment lost 7 bases, leaving 8 bases of the junction unmatched. The CDR3 is 14 amino acids. Germline CDR1 is MGHDK and CDR2 is SYGVNS. The CDR3 DNA is TGTGCCAGCACCCCACAGGGGGCATGGACTGAAGCTTTCTTT. This encodes CASTPQGAWTEAFF.

Turning to this clonotype: A much larger clone is a single base away; this may be a read error. CDR3 in amino acids: CASTRTGSSDTQYF. In nucleotides, the CDR3 is TGTGCCAGCACAAGGACAGGTAGTTCAGATACGCAGTATTTT. This chain uses TRBV12-3 or TRBV12-4 with TRBJ2-3; TRBD1 agrees at 7 bases. The ends lost 7 bases at V and 4 bases at J; junction bases unmatched: 8. The CDR3 has 14 amino acids.

V is TRBV6-5 and J is TRBJ2-5; D gene uncertain. The CDR3 has 13 residues. V gave up 5 bases and J gave up 1 base, with 8 bases separating them. Germline values: CDR1 MNHEY, CDR2 SVGAGI. The CDR3 coding sequence is TGTGCCAGCAGTGCTGTCCGCCAAGAGACCCAGTACTTC. Translated: CASSAVRQETQYF.

This chain links TRBV6-5 with TRBJ2-1; TRBD1 matches at 9 bases. The CDR3 extends over 15 amino acids. The V segment lost 0 bases and the J segment 13 bases; nucleotides outside the gene matches: 10. CDR1 is MNHEY and CDR2 is SVGAGI in the germline V gene. CDR3 nucleotides: TGTGCCAGCAGTTACTCCGGGACAGGGTCACAGACCCAGTTCTTC. Its protein product is CASSYSGTGSQTQFF.

The gene calls are TRBV5-6 and TRBJ1-6; 9 nucleotides match TRBD1. The CDR3 loop spans 16 amino acids. Germline trimming cut 1 base from V and 9 bases from J; bases unmatched to any gene: 8. In germline, CDR1 is SGHDT, CDR2 YYEEEE. This chain's CDR3 is CASSLYRGQGPSPLHF. The CDR3 nucleotides read TGTGCCAGCAGCTTGTACCGGGGACAGGGACCTTCACCCCTCCACTTT.

The J gene is TRBJ2-4, the V gene TRBV14, with a weak D call TRBD1 (5 bases). From germline, CDR1 is SGHDN and CDR2 FVKESK. Trimming took 0 bases from V and 2 from J, leaving 17 bases between them. CDR3 length: 18 amino acids. The CDR3 sequence is CASSQDIPGLGPKNIQYF. CDR3 nucleotides: TGTGCCAGCAGCCAAGATATTCCAGGGTTGGGGCCCAAAAACATTCAGTACTTC. The variable domain in full, with the rest retrieved from reference TRBV14 and TRBJ2-4, is EAGVTQFPSHSVIEKGQTVTLRCDPISGHDNLYWYRRVMGKEIKFLLHFVKESKQDESGMPNNRFLAERTGGTYSTLKVQPAELEDSGVYFCASSQDIPGLGPKNIQYFGAGTRLSVL.